This entry features one TCR beta chain sequence. The sample holds other DNA sequences that translate to the same CDR3. Germline V gene lookup returns CDR1 SGHKS and CDR2 YYEKEE (reference sequence). V was clipped by 4 bases and J by 0 bases; unmatched bases: 3. CDR3 length: 14 amino acids. This specimen comes from a study of blood T cell repertoires in COVID-19. Study summary: The origin of the acute and convalescent COVID-19 samples was the United States, Italy and Spain.

Here immunoSEQ multiplex PCR was the method, and the copy in TCRdb shows in-frame clones only, minus some. The sample has around 100,000 clones; approximately 80% are singletons. The sequenced sample was peripheral blood. The receptor was derived from a human donor in a cohort sampled during active COVID-19. V gene TRBV5-5 combines with J gene TRBJ1-1, with 7 bases aligning to TRBD1. The DNA for the CDR3 is TGTGCCAGCAGCCGACAGGGAATGAACACTGAAGCTTTCTTT. Translating gives CASSRQGMNTEAFF.